This TCR beta chain was profiled in a study of brain T cells in children with intractable seizures. Notes on this clone: Its antigen is not known.

Surgery cases with the highest brain T cell transcript signatures were chosen for sequencing. Sequenced by immunoSEQ multiplex PCR; TCRdb stores in-frame clones only, minus some. This table has tens of thousands of clones, roughly 91% appearing once. Points from the study as a whole: Patients' HCMV serostatus was unknown; virus specificity rests on CDR3 similarity alone. Clones missing pre-surgery may reflect undersampling of that blood sample.

The germline gives CDR1 KGHDR, CDR2 SFDVKD. The CDR3 is 13 amino acids. Trimming cost V 9 bases and J 4 bases; bases outside gene matches: 7. The TCR originated in a boy in the first two years of life with tuberous sclerosis and intractable seizures. The sample in question was peripheral blood, obtained at surgery. The J gene is TRBJ1-1, the V gene TRBV24-1, with 7 positions matching TRBD1. CDR3 nucleotide sequence: TGTGCCACCCGACAGGGTGTCGCCACTGAAGCTTTCTTT. Translation gives CATRQGVATEAFF.